The entry below gives a single TCR beta chain sequence along with its context. This sample stems from a study of blood T cell repertoires in COVID-19. Study details: Both acute and convalescent COVID-19 samples were obtained from the United States, Italy and Spain. Sources were T cells, B-cell-depleted T cells, or PBMCs; the material itself was cDNA or gDNA.

The Seattle patients, enrolled during active infection, were followed longitudinally. V dropped 4 bases and J dropped 12; count of bases not matched to a gene: 12. Germline V lookup: CDR1 SEHNR, CDR2 FQNEAQ (reference sequence). The CDR3 runs 15 residues. In the original analysis: By means of reference gene primer amplification, nucleated cell counts were estimated. Here immunoSEQ multiplex PCR was the method, and the copy in TCRdb shows in-frame clones only, minus some. That table is the source of V, J and clone size, and D and trimming were worked out from the DNA. The sample lists about 340,000 clones; 86% were seen once.

The clonotype was recovered from a woman aged 60-75 years with COVID-19, enrolled during active disease. The sample taken for sequencing was peripheral blood. The V call is TRBV7-9, the J call TRBJ1-3; 10 bases map to TRBD1. Here the CDR3 DNA reads TGTGCCAGCAGCTCTGACAGGGGGCCGATGATGGACATATATTTT. Translation: CASSSDRGPMMDIYF.